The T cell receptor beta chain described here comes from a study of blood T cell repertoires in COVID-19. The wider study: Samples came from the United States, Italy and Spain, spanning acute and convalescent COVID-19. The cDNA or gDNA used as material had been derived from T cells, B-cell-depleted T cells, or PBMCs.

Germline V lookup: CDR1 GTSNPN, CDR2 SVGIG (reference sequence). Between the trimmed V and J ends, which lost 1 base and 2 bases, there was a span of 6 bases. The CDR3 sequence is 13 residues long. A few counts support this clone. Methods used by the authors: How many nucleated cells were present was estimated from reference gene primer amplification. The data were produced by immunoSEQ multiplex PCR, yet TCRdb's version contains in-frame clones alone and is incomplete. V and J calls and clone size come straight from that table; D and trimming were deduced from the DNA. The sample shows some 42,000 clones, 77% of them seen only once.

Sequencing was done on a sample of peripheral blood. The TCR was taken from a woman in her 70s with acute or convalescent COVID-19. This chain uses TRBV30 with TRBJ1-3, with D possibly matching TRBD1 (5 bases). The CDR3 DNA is TGTGCCTGGAGTGGGGGGGCTGGAAACACCATATATTTT. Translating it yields CAWSGGAGNTIYF.